This T cell receptor (beta chain) comes out of a study of cytomegalovirus exposure and HLA in healthy donors. The overall study: Among the approximately 430 donors who were genotyped, about 80% fell in the genetic ancestry cluster that is associated with self-reported Caucasian donors.

The study ran its PCR with 60 Vbeta and 13 Jbeta primers. Method: immunoSEQ multiplex PCR; TCRdb's copy keeps in-frame clones and lacks some. The table lists more than 85,000 clones, roughly two thirds of them singletons. The CDR3 runs 18 residues. V lost 5 bases to trimming and J lost 7 bases, with 29 bases between them. Germline V gene data show CDR1 as SEHNR and CDR2 as FQNEAQ (reference sequence). General observations from the study: According to a later analysis, most TCR beta chains associated with CMV appeared HLA-restricted. Some TCR beta chains (roughly 160 of them) were listed as cytomegalovirus-associated.

With regard to this clone: Its specificity is not known.

Material: PBMCs. This sequence was found in a female donor in good health and CMV-seronegative. V gene TRBV7-9 combines with J gene TRBJ1-2; a weak D match, TRBD1 (6 bases). In DNA, the CDR3 is TGTGCCAGCAGCCCGCCCTCAGGGGCCCGGGCATCCTTCGGTGGCTACACCTTC. It translates to CASSPPSGARASFGGYTF.